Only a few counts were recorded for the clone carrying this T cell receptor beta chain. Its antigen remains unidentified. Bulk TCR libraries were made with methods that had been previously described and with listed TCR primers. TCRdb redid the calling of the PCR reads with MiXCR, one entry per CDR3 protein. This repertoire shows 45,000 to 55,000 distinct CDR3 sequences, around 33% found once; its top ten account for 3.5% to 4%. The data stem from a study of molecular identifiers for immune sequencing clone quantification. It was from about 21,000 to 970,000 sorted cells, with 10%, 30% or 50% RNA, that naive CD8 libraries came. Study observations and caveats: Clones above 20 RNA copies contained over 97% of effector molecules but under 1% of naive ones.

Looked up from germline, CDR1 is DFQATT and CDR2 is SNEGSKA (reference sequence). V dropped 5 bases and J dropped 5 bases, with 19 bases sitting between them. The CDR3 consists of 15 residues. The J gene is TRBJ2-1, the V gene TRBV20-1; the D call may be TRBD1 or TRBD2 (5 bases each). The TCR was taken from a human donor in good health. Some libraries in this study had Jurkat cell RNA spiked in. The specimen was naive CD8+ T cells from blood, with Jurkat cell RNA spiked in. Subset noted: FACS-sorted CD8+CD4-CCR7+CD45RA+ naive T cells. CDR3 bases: TGCAGTGCTTACGTCCGGGACGAAAGCCACAATGAGCAGTTCTTC. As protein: CSAYVRDESHNEQFF.